This passage covers 29 T cell receptor beta chains from one sample sequenced in a study of sequential checkpoint blockade in melanoma. TCRdb keeps only in-frame clones here, not all; method: immunoSEQ multiplex PCR. Here the sample spans a few thousand clones, around a third being singletons. Specified treatment: randomized to nivolumab then ipilimumab (arm A) or the reverse (arm B). This material consisted of tumor tissue (inferred from file names), taken from a patient given nivolumab and ipilimumab in sequence. The receptor source for this set is a human donor with melanoma.

The rearrangement links TRBV6-8 to TRBJ1-2; 10 positions agree with TRBD1. CDR1 is MNHGY, CDR2 SAAAGT, per germline. Trimming cost V 2 bases and J 2 bases; bases outside gene matches: 2. This CDR3 has 15 residues. The CDR3 protein is CASSYRGQGNYGYTF. The CDR3 DNA is TGTGCCAGCAGTTACCGGGGACAGGGGAACTATGGCTACACCTTC.

This clone has more than one count but fewer than ten. This chain connects TRBV6-8 to TRBJ2-3; 7 bases line up with TRBD2. CDR3 length equals 17 residues. The V and J ends lost 2 bases and 1 base, in that order; junction bases with no gene match: 9. Per the germline V gene, CDR1 is MNHGY and CDR2 is SAAAGT. The CDR3 here is CASSYPTGLAGTDTQYF. CDR3 coding DNA: TGTGCCAGCAGTTACCCTACGGGGCTAGCGGGCACAGATACGCAGTATTTT.

This clone was seen more than once but under ten times. V and J are TRBV7-5 and TRBJ2-5; TRBD1, the table's D call, lacks a check against the DNA. TRBV7-5 is marked as a pseudogene. There are 15 residues in the CDR3. CDR3 sequence: CASSLAQTGQETQYF. DNA of the CDR3: TGTGCTAGCAGCTTAGCTCAGACAGGGCAAGAGACCCAGTACTTC.

This clone was observed a few times. V and J are TRBV9 and TRBJ2-5; no reliable D call. From germline, CDR1 is SGDLS and CDR2 YYNGEE. CDR3 length: 15 amino acids. Trimming left V 5 bases short and J 2 bases short, with 16 bases between. CDR3 DNA sequence: TGTGCCAGCAGTGATTCATCGGCCGGTCAAGAGACCCAGTACTTC. It is translated as CASSDSSAGQETQYF.

The rearrangement joins TRBV10-2 to TRBJ1-5, with D perhaps matching TRBD1 (6 bases). The CDR3 has 13 residues. With 3 bases removed from V and 7 bases from J, the gap between germline ends came to 10 bases. Germline assignment: CDR1 WSHSY and CDR2 SAAADI. Written as DNA, the CDR3 is TGCGCCAGCAGTGAACAGGGCCGCCAGCCCCAGCATTTT. It encodes CASSEQGRQPQHF.

This clone was seen only a few times. The V call is TRBV7-5, the J call TRBJ2-3; the table assigns TRBD1, which was not confirmed against the DNA. TRBV7-5 is described as a pseudogene. This CDR3 has 15 residues. CDR3 protein: CASSFKDRGTDTQYF. The CDR3 DNA reads as TGTGCCAGCAGCTTCAAAGACAGGGGAACAGATACGCAGTATTTT.

The rearrangement links TRBV6-8 to TRBJ1-4; 8 bases match TRBD1. Germline V CDR1 and CDR2: MNHGY, SAAAGT. The CDR3 is 15 residues long. Trimming removed 8 bases from V and 2 bases from J; junction bases left unmatched: 7. The CDR3 protein is CASGDRGSTNEKLFF. CDR3 in DNA: TGTGCCAGCGGAGACAGGGGATCGACTAATGAAAAACTGTTTTTT.

This clone was counted only a few times. This chain connects TRBV11-3 to TRBJ2-7; maybe TRBD1 (6 bases). Germline values: CDR1 SGHNT, CDR2 YENEEA. The V and J ends lost 5 bases and 2 bases respectively, with 16 bases between them. The CDR3 contains 15 residues. The CDR3 DNA reads TGTGCCAGCAGCAGAACCGGGACAAATGCCTACGAGCAGTACTTC. Translated, it gives CASSRTGTNAYEQYF.

This clone was seen a few times. The J gene is TRBJ2-7, the V gene TRBV6-8, with no clear D. The CDR3 spans 12 residues. Germline CDR1 is MNHGY and CDR2 is SAAAGT. V was shortened by 5 bases and J by 6 bases, with 11 bases between the two germline ends. The CDR3, as DNA: TGTGCCAGCAGTGTAACGTACGGCGAGCAGTACTTC. Encoded protein: CASSVTYGEQYF.

This clone appeared a few times. The chain couples TRBV11-3 to TRBJ2-1; D call uncertain. V lost 4 bases and J 0 bases, leaving 13 bases between the germline ends. From germline, CDR1 is SGHNT and CDR2 YENEEA. This CDR3 region has 16 residues. The CDR3 DNA reads TGTGCCAGCAGCTCCACTTACGGGTGCTCCTACAATGAGCAGTTCTTC. Its translation: CASSSTYGCSYNEQFF.

The chain couples TRBV19 to TRBJ1-5, with D possibly TRBD1 on 5 matching bases. Germline CDR1 LNHDA, CDR2 SQIVND (reference sequence). V shed 3 bases and J shed 5 bases, with 8 bases lying between them. The CDR3 spans 13 residues. This chain's CDR3 is CASSMGPDQPQHF. The CDR3, as DNA: TGTGCCAGTAGTATGGGACCGGATCAGCCCCAGCATTTT.

The chain links TRBV15 to TRBJ2-5; TRBD1 aligns across 9 bases. This CDR3 has 14 amino acids. Germline assignment: CDR1 LNHNV and CDR2 YYDKDF (reference sequence). V gave up 6 bases and J gave up 7 bases; unmatched junction bases: 9. The CDR3 spells CATSTGGFSGTQYF. The CDR3 coding sequence is TGTGCCACCAGTACAGGGGGCTTTTCGGGGACCCAGTACTTC.

The chain uses TRBV5-1 and TRBJ2-2; possibly TRBD1 for D (6 bases). V lost 4 bases and J lost 2, with 36 bases in between. This CDR3 comprises 23 residues. CDR1 is SGHRS, CDR2 YFSETQ, per germline. The CDR3 reads CASSLHDRRRHPPDKLNTGELFF. The DNA for the CDR3 is TGCGCCAGCAGCCTACACGACAGGCGACGACACCCACCCGATAAGTTAAACACCGGGGAGCTGTTTTTT. The full variable domain, completed using reference TRBV5-1 and TRBJ2-2, is KAGVTQTPRYLIKTRGQQVTLSCSPISGHRSVSWYQQTPGQGLQFLFEYFSETQRNKGNFPGRFSGRQFSNSRSEMNVSTLELGDSALYLCASSLHDRRRHPPDKLNTGELFFGEGSRLTVL.

The J gene is TRBJ1-4, the V gene TRBV18, with D tentatively TRBD1 (5 bases). The CDR3 runs to 15 residues. The V gene lost 5 bases and the J gene lost 3 bases, with 13 bases spanning the gap. Germline-derived CDR1 and CDR2 are KGHSH and LQKENI. The chain's CDR3 is CASSFSRGSNEKLFF. The CDR3, as DNA: TGTGCCAGCTCATTTAGCCGGGGGTCTAATGAAAAACTGTTTTTT.

This clone was counted only a few times. V usage is TRBV7-2 and J usage is TRBJ2-1; unclear D gene. The germline gives CDR1 SGHTA, CDR2 FQGNSA. Trimming shortened V by 4 bases and J by 4 bases, and 8 bases separated the two germline ends. The CDR3 totals 13 residues. CDR3 sequence reads: CASSYGRYNEQFF. The CDR3 DNA sequence: TGTGCCAGCAGCTATGGGCGGTACAATGAGCAGTTCTTC.

J is TRBJ2-7 and V is TRBV9; 7 positions match TRBD2. J gave up 0 bases and V 4 bases, and 4 bases lay outside the gene matches. The CDR3 consists of 14 residues. Looked up from germline, CDR1 is SGDLS and CDR2 is YYNGEE. The CDR3 coding sequence is TGTGCCAGCAGCCCCAGGGACTACTCCTACGAGCAGTACTTC. This codes for CASSPRDYSYEQYF.

This clone rates as medium-sized. The chain recombines TRBV11-3 with TRBJ2-3, with 9 bases aligning to TRBD2. CDR1 SGHNT and CDR2 YENEEA come from the germline V gene. The CDR3 has 15 amino acids. Losses at the gene ends were 3 bases for V and 4 bases for J; bases not matched to a gene: 5. In DNA form, the CDR3 reads TGTGCCAGCAGCTTTTGGCGGGAGGGCCCAGATACGCAGTATTTT. Translation gives CASSFWREGPDTQYF.

Relative to its sample, this clone is medium-sized. This CDR3 reads CASSLMREVLETQYF. In DNA, the CDR3 is TGTGCCAGCAGCTTGATGCGGGAGGTCTTAGAGACCCAGTACTTC. The V gene is TRBV11-3, the J gene TRBJ2-5; 8 positions match TRBD2. V trimming: 3 bases; J trimming: 4 bases; junction bases outside the gene matches: 7. CDR3 length: 15 residues. The germline V gene has CDR1 SGHNT and CDR2 YENEEA.

This clone was detected only a few times. The rearrangement uses TRBV9 and TRBJ1-1; 7 bases fit TRBD1. V lost 5 bases and J lost 1; bases outside the gene matches: 5. Germline V gene lookup returns CDR1 SGDLS and CDR2 YYNGEE. The CDR3 length is 14 residues. In DNA, the CDR3 is TGTGCCAGCAGGGGACAGCGAACGAACACTGAAGCTTTCTTT. It encodes CASRGQRTNTEAFF.

This rearrangement joins TRBV5-1 to TRBJ2-1; a weak D match, TRBD2 (6 bases). V was clipped by 0 bases and J by 2 bases, with 9 bases between them. Germline V gene data show CDR1 as SGHRS and CDR2 as YFSETQ. This CDR3 region has 15 residues. This chain's CDR3 is CASSLAGEAYNEQFF. DNA of the CDR3: TGCGCCAGCAGCTTGGCGGGAGAAGCCTACAATGAGCAGTTCTTC.

V and J are TRBV19 and TRBJ2-1; D is perhaps TRBD2 (6 bases). The CDR3 sequence is 14 residues long. V was trimmed by 5 bases and J by 3 bases, leaving 11 bases between them. Germline V gene data show CDR1 as LNHDA and CDR2 as SQIVND (reference sequence). The CDR3 spells CASSSPGLYNEQFF. In DNA, the CDR3 is TGTGCCAGTAGTTCCCCGGGACTCTACAATGAGCAGTTCTTC. Together with reference TRBV19 and TRBJ2-1, the CDR3 gives the full variable domain: DGGITQSPKYLFRKEGQNVTLSCEQNLNHDAMYWYRQDPGQGLRLIYYSQIVNDFQKGDIAEGYSVSREKKESFPLTVTSAQKNPTAFYLCASSSPGLYNEQFFGPGTRLTVL.

By its share, this clone is medium-sized. The germline gene is not matched at one end of the junction; a read error may be the cause. V is TRBV6-8 and J is TRBJ2-3; 8 bases map to TRBD2. CDR3 size: 14 residues. Germline V lookup: CDR1 MNHGY, CDR2 SAAAGT. In nucleotides, the CDR3 is TGTGCCATCAGTGGGGGACTAGGGCCAGATACGCAGTATTTT. Its protein is CAISGGLGPDTQYF.

The chain has TRBV10-2 and TRBJ2-3; TRBD2 aligns across 7 bases. The V gene's germline CDR1 is WSHSY and CDR2 SAAADI. V gave up 5 bases and J gave up 0 bases; unmatched junction bases: 2. The CDR3 contains 14 residues. This CDR3 is CASSRGGSTDTQYF. CDR3 coding DNA: TGCGCCAGCAGTCGCGGGGGTAGCACAGATACGCAGTATTTT.

This clone was counted a few times. J is TRBJ2-5 and V is TRBV28, with 11 bases identical to TRBD2. The CDR3 is 14 residues long. CDR1 is MDHEN, CDR2 SYDVKM, per germline. V lost 4 bases to trimming and J lost 3 bases; unmatched junction nucleotides: 1. CDR3 loop: CASSSLAGEETQYF. CDR3 DNA sequence: TGTGCCAGCAGTTCACTAGCGGGAGAAGAGACCCAGTACTTC.

Relative to its sample, this clone is medium-sized. J is TRBJ2-2 and V is TRBV7-5; the DNA was not compared with TRBD2, the D call given in the table. TRBV7-5 is classified as a pseudogene. The CDR3 length is 15 residues. This CDR3 reads CASSLSGRGTGELFF. The CDR3, as DNA: TGTGCCAGCAGCCTGAGCGGGAGGGGCACCGGGGAGCTGTTTTTT.

The rearrangement joins TRBV19 to TRBJ2-1, with D possibly called TRBD1 or TRBD2 (5 bases each). The CDR3 loop spans 16 amino acids. Germline V gives CDR1 LNHDA, CDR2 SQIVND (reference sequence). Trimming left V 1 base short and J 5 bases short, with 15 bases between. The CDR3 loop is CASSIGGNRMNNEQFF. CDR3 coding DNA: TGTGCCAGTAGTATAGGGGGGAACAGAATGAACAATGAGCAGTTCTTC. Full variable domain (rest looked up from reference TRBV19 and TRBJ2-1): DGGITQSPKYLFRKEGQNVTLSCEQNLNHDAMYWYRQDPGQGLRLIYYSQIVNDFQKGDIAEGYSVSREKKESFPLTVTSAQKNPTAFYLCASSIGGNRMNNEQFFGPGTRLTVL.

V is TRBV6-8 and J is TRBJ1-3, with D perhaps TRBD1 (6 bases). The germline V gene has CDR1 MNHGY and CDR2 SAAAGT. The V end lost 7 bases, the J end lost 3 bases, and 19 bases lay between the germline ends. The CDR3 consists of 16 residues. CDR3 nucleotides: TGTGCCAGCACCCGCGGCAGGGGAGGCGGTGGAAACACCATATATTTT. This translates into CASTRGRGGGGNTIYF.

In this sample, this clone turned up a few times. The chain recombines TRBV1 with TRBJ2-1; the D segment call TRBD2 is taken from the table without a DNA check. TRBV1 represents a pseudogene. The CDR3 length is 14 residues. The DNA of the CDR3 is TGCGCCAGCAGCCAAGCGGGGAGGTACAATGAGCAGTTCTTC. Translating it yields CASSQAGRYNEQFF.

This rearrangement joins TRBV9 to TRBJ1-3; unclear D gene. Trimming took 1 base from V and 0 from J, leaving 14 bases between them. This CDR3 has 17 amino acids. The V gene's germline CDR1 is SGDLS and CDR2 YYNGEE. The DNA of the CDR3 is TGTGCCAGCAGCGTAAGAATGAGCACCCACTCTGGAAACACCATATATTTT. As protein: CASSVRMSTHSGNTIYF. Complete variable domain (other parts from reference TRBV9 and TRBJ1-3): DSGVTQTPKHLITATGQRVTLRCSPRSGDLSVYWYQQSLDQGLQFLIQYYNGEERAKGNILERFSAQQFPDLHSELNLSSLELGDSALYFCASSVRMSTHSGNTIYFGEGSWLTVV.